This is a list of T cell receptor beta chains from one sample in a study of cytomegalovirus exposure and HLA in healthy donors. Profiled with immunoSEQ multiplex PCR; TCRdb holds only in-frame clones, not every one. The sample contains 77,000 or so clones, 70% to 85% of which appear only once. Sequenced input: PBMCs. These receptors all come from a middle-aged woman in good health and CMV-seronegative. CDR3s include the opening cysteine and the closing phenylalanine or tryptophan. Fields, in order: D gene, J gene, clone size, V gene, CDR3 protein, CDR3 DNA. D genes are given only for firm matches. Rows may omit the clone size; those that give it use once, few, many or a size class.

d_gene: TRBD1; j_gene: TRBJ1-5; abundance: NA; v_gene: TRBV5-1; CDR3aa: CASSLGDRDQPQHF; CDR3nt: TGCGCCAGCAGCTTGGGGGACAGAGATCAGCCCCAGCATTTT
d_gene: NA; j_gene: TRBJ2-5; abundance: NA; v_gene: TRBV11-2; CDR3aa: CASSSTRGEETQYF; CDR3nt: TGTGCCAGCAGCTCCACCAGGGGTGAAGAGACCCAGTACTTC
d_gene: NA; j_gene: TRBJ1-1; abundance: NA; v_gene: TRBV28; CDR3aa: CASSFLGGLSQNTEAFF; CDR3nt: TGTGCCAGCAGTTTCCTGGGTGGGCTCTCCCAGAACACTGAAGCTTTCTTT
d_gene: NA; j_gene: TRBJ2-5; abundance: once; v_gene: TRBV15; CDR3aa: CATSRVRSQGRETQYF; CDR3nt: TGTGCCACCAGCAGAGTGAGGTCGCAGGGCAGGGAGACCCAGTACTTC
d_gene: NA; j_gene: TRBJ2-2; abundance: NA; v_gene: TRBV6-5; CDR3aa: CASSLNSGFPGELFF; CDR3nt: TGTGCCAGCAGTCTGAACTCAGGGTTCCCCGGGGAGCTGTTTTTT
d_gene: NA; j_gene: TRBJ1-3; abundance: NA; v_gene: TRBV13; CDR3aa: CASSPTVTAVTSGNTIYF; CDR3nt: TGTGCCAGCAGCCCAACGGTGACAGCCGTCACCTCTGGAAACACCATATATTTT
d_gene: NA; j_gene: TRBJ2-2; abundance: NA; v_gene: TRBV6-6; CDR3aa: CASSYGRADTGELFF; CDR3nt: TGTGCCAGCAGTTACGGCAGGGCGGACACCGGGGAGCTGTTTTTT
d_gene: NA; j_gene: TRBJ1-1; abundance: NA; v_gene: TRBV19; CDR3aa: CASSIRGGSGTEAFF; CDR3nt: TGTGCCAGTAGTATAAGGGGCGGGAGTGGCACTGAAGCTTTCTTT
d_gene: NA; j_gene: TRBJ2-7; abundance: NA; v_gene: TRBV20-1; CDR3aa: CSALERYEQYF; CDR3nt: TGCAGTGCTCTTGAGCGGTACGAGCAGTACTTC
d_gene: NA; j_gene: TRBJ2-3; abundance: NA; v_gene: TRBV7-9; CDR3aa: CASSLASSQITDTQYF; CDR3nt: TGTGCCAGCAGCTTGGCTTCTAGTCAGATCACAGATACGCAGTATTTT
d_gene: NA; j_gene: TRBJ2-3; abundance: NA; v_gene: TRBV11-2; CDR3aa: CASSLFASGTDTQYF; CDR3nt: TGTGCCAGCAGCTTATTCGCTAGCGGCACAGATACGCAGTATTTT
d_gene: TRBD1; j_gene: TRBJ2-6; abundance: NA; v_gene: TRBV29-1; CDR3aa: CSVGGTASSSGANVLTF; CDR3nt: TGCAGCGTTGGGGGGACAGCTTCGTCCTCTGGGGCCAACGTCCTGACTTTC
d_gene: NA; j_gene: TRBJ1-3; abundance: NA; v_gene: TRBV30; CDR3aa: CAWIFSGNTIYF; CDR3nt: TGTGCCTGGATCTTTTCTGGAAACACCATATATTTT
d_gene: NA; j_gene: TRBJ2-7; abundance: NA; v_gene: TRBV7-3; CDR3aa: CASSPGRGEQYF; CDR3nt: TGTGCCAGCAGCCCCGGGCGGGGCGAGCAGTACTTC
d_gene: NA; j_gene: TRBJ1-1; abundance: NA; v_gene: TRBV5-4; CDR3aa: CASSSRGGTEAFF; CDR3nt: TGTGCCAGCAGCTCCCGGGGGGGCACTGAAGCTTTCTTT
d_gene: NA; j_gene: TRBJ2-3; abundance: NA; v_gene: TRBV5-1; CDR3aa: CASSLEPGAGDTQYF; CDR3nt: TGCGCCAGCAGCTTGGAGCCAGGGGCCGGAGATACGCAGTATTTT
d_gene: TRBD1; j_gene: TRBJ2-7; abundance: NA; v_gene: TRBV12-5; CDR3aa: CASVPTGGFYEQYF; CDR3nt: TGTGCTAGTGTTCCGACAGGGGGCTTCTACGAGCAGTACTTC
d_gene: TRBD2; j_gene: TRBJ2-7; abundance: few; v_gene: TRBV5-5; CDR3aa: CASSWLLAGAGEQYF; CDR3nt: TGTGCCAGCAGCTGGCTTCTAGCGGGAGCAGGAGAGCAGTACTTC
d_gene: TRBD1; j_gene: TRBJ2-6; abundance: NA; v_gene: TRBV7-9; CDR3aa: CASSPGQGFSGANVLTF; CDR3nt: TGTGCCAGCAGCCCGGGACAGGGATTCTCTGGGGCCAACGTCCTGACTTTC
d_gene: NA; j_gene: TRBJ2-2; abundance: NA; v_gene: TRBV7-2; CDR3aa: CASSRQATGELFF; CDR3nt: TGTGCCAGCAGTCGACAGGCAACCGGGGAGCTGTTTTTT
d_gene: NA; j_gene: TRBJ1-2; abundance: NA; v_gene: TRBV6-1; CDR3aa: CASSETRPQGYGYTF; CDR3nt: TGTGCCAGCAGTGAAACCCGCCCACAGGGCTATGGCTACACCTTC
d_gene: NA; j_gene: TRBJ2-1; abundance: few; v_gene: TRBV9; CDR3aa: CASNAVGLGGNEQFF; CDR3nt: TGTGCCAGCAACGCAGTCGGACTGGGGGGAAATGAGCAGTTCTTC